The T cell receptor (beta chain) under discussion was sequenced for a study of T cells in women clearing cervical HPV infection (dated by TCRdb to 2016 to 2019). Regarding the complete study: The cases were some 27 women with histologically confirmed HPV16-related CIN3 or worse, and 2 of these cases were invasive cancers. HLA typing was available for only a few women, so HLA type could not be excluded as a confounder. Among cases, blood sampling occurred a median of roughly 160 days after lesion detection, with an interquartile range of about 80 to 200 days. Cases had a median age of about 35 years and controls had a median age of 38, with no significant differences in baseline characteristics. In the parent cohort, 10,049 women aged 18 or older were enrolled in Guanacaste, Costa Rica, during about 1993 to 1994 and were followed for 6 to 7 years. An exploratory proof-of-principle case-control study, nested within the Guanacaste HPV Natural History Study in Costa Rica, was conducted to compare TCR repertoires across cervical HPV16 outcomes. Blood from cases was collected at the visit where the lesion was first found, while blood from controls was collected once the infection could no longer be detected. Cases and controls were matched on age within five years and on year of sample collection. The approximately 25 controls were women who cleared a single incident HPV16 infection within 12 months without developing precancer or cancer. Five blinded duplicates per group were added as quality controls, giving some 60 samples: 50 or so participants and some ten replicates. Study-wide conclusions, independent of this receptor: The cross-sectional design could not show whether associations preceded infection or resulted from it; effector/memory subsets and HPV-specific T cells were not isolated. Lower TRBV6-7 relative abundance was observed in cases than in controls (around 0.1% versus 0.15%; Bonferroni P = 0.0008). CIN3+ cases had significantly higher TCR repertoire richness than controls across sequencing depths, but evenness did not differ between the groups. By combining richness with V gene abundances, random forest classifiers separated cases from controls with an estimated AUC of around 0.85. Because the number of T cells per sample was unknown, the richness differences could reflect varying T-cell content rather than repertoire biology.

TCR beta CDR3 regions were amplified by multiplex PCR from an average of roughly 1,200 ng genomic DNA per sample using the immunoSEQ assay. The assay corrected primer bias using a complete synthetic TCR repertoire to establish an amplification baseline. The amplicons were sequenced on the Illumina platform. Per the authors' processing: Sequences were error-corrected by clustering with frequency ratios and a modified nearest-neighbor algorithm and were then analyzed in the immunoSEQ Analyzer with IMGT gene definitions. TCR richness and evenness were averaged over 20 rarefaction repeats at each rarefaction depth, excluding samples with fewer sequences than the depth. Relative abundances of V, D and J genes were compared between groups using Wilcoxon rank sum tests, with FDR correction applied. Blinded duplicates gave an intraclass correlation of under 97% for TCR richness and an average of 76.4% across over 55 gene segments. The immuneACCESS repertoire file appears here via TCRdb, limited to in-frame rearrangements. These files lack a portion of the clones; in checked studies, under half of the deficit traces to unresolved V genes, and the cause of the others is not known. The DNA gave D and trimming, while V, J and clone size come from that table. This sample's table carries 30,000 to 45,000 clones. Approximately 5.9% of the sample is taken by the ten largest.

As concerns this clone: It lacks a known antigen. With the read ending 3 residues before the CDR3 end, the germline J gene is used to fill in that end.

The CDR3 has 16 amino acids, counting the end cysteine and phenylalanine. The DNA has 39 bases, all within the CDR3, and is read from base 1. The germline V gene supplies CDR1 SGHVS and CDR2 FQNEAQ. Every participant had a single incident cervical HPV16 infection, and women with prevalent HPV16 infections were excluded. Cervical HPV DNA was detected by MY09/MY11 PCR and genotyped by dot-blot hybridization. Roughly 15 mL of heparinized blood were centrifuged, and the buffy coat was split into aliquots, frozen at -30 degrees C, and then kept at -80 degrees C. Genomic DNA was extracted from buffy coat specimens using QIAGEN kits.

Rearrangement joined TRBV7-8 to TRBJ1-2; no D segment can be confidently identified. Specimen: blood buffy coat. This clonotype originated in a woman between 18 and 70 years old with a cervical HPV16 infection that either progressed to CIN3+ or cleared (not recorded which). The CDR3 has the sequence CASSIRASGRAGDYTF. The CDR3 DNA, read in part, is TGTGCCAGCAGCATTAGGGCTAGCGGGAGGGCAGGAGAC. With all but the CDR3 taken from the reference TRBV7-8 and TRBJ1-2 genes, the full variable domain is: GAGVSQSPRYKVAKRGQDVALRCDPISGHVSLFWYQQALGQGPEFLTYFQNEAQLDKSGLPSDRFFAERPEGSVSTLKIQRTQQEDSAVYLCASSIRASGRAGDYTFGSGTRLTVV.